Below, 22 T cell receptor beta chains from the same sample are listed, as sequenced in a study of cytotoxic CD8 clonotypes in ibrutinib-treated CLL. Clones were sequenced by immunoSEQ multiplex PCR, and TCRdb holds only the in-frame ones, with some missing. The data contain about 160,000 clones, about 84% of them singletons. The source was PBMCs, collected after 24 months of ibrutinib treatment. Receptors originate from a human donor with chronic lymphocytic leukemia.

The CDR3 reads CASSRDGENIQYF. For the CDR3, the DNA is TGTGCCAGCAGCCGGGACGGGGAAAACATTCAGTACTTC. V gene TRBV5-4 combines with J gene TRBJ2-4; the D call may be TRBD1 or TRBD2 (5 bases each). The CDR3 totals 13 residues. V lost 4 bases and J 5 bases, leaving 10 bases between the germline ends. Germline values: CDR1 SGHNT, CDR2 YYREEE (reference sequence). The variable domain in full, with the rest retrieved from reference TRBV5-4 and TRBJ2-4, is ETGVTQSPTHLIKTRGQQVTLRCSSQSGHNTVSWYQQALGQGPQFIFQYYREEENGRGNFPPRFSGLQFPNYSSELNVNALELDDSALYLCASSRDGENIQYFGAGTRLSVL.

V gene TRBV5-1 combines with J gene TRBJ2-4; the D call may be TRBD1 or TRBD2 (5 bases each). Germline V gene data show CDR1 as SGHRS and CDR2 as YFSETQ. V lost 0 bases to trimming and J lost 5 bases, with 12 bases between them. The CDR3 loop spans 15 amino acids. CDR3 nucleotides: TGCGCCAGCAGCTTGGTTCCGGGGCAAGAAAACATTCAGTACTTC. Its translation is CASSLVPGQENIQYF.

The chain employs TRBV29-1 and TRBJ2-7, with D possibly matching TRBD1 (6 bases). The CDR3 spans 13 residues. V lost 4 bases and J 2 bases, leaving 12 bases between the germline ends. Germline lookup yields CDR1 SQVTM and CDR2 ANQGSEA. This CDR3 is CSVGRTATYEQYF. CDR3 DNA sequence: TGCAGCGTTGGGCGGACAGCCACCTACGAGCAGTACTTC.

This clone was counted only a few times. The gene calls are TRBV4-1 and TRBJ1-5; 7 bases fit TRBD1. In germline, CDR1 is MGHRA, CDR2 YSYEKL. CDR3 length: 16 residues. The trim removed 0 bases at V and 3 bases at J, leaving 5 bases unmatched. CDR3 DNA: TGCGCCAGCAGCCAAGAAAGGGGGCTCTACAATCAGCCCCAGCATTTT. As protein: CASSQERGLYNQPQHF.

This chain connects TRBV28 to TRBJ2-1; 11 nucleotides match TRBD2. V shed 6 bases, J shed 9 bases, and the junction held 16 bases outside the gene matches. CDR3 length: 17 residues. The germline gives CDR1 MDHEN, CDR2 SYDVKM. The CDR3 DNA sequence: TGTGCCAGCAGCCCTTCTTTAGCGGGAGGGCCGGGTAGTGAGCAGTTCTTC. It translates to CASSPSLAGGPGSEQFF.

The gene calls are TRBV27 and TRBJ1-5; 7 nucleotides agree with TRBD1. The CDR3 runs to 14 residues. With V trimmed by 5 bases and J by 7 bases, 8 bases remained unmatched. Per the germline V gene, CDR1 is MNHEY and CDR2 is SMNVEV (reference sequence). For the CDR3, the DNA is TGTGCCAGCAGTGTCAGGACAGGTCGCCAGCCCCAGCATTTT. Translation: CASSVRTGRQPQHF.

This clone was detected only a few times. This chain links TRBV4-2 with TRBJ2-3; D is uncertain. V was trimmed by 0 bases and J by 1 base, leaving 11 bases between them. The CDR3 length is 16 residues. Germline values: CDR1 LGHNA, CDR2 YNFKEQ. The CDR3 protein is CASSQDPFSGTDTQYF. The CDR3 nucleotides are TGTGCCAGCAGCCAAGATCCCTTTTCGGGCACAGATACGCAGTATTTT.

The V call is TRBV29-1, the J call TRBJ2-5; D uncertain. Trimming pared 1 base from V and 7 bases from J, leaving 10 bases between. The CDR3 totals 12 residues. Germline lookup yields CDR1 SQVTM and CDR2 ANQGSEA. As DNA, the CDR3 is TGCAGCGTTGAAGTAGTAGTAGGGACCCAGTACTTC. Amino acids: CSVEVVVGTQYF.

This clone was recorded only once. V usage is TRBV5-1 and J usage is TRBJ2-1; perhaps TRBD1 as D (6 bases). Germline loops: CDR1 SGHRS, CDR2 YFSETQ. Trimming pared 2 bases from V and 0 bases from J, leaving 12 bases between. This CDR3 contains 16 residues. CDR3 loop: CASSLKGDPSYNEQFF. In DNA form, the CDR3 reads TGCGCCAGCAGCTTAAAGGGGGACCCCTCCTACAATGAGCAGTTCTTC.

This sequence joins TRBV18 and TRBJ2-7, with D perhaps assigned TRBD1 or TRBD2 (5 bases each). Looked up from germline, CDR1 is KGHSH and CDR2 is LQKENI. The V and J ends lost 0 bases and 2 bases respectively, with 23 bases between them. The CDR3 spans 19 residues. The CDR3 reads CASSPPSKATGTSPYEQYF. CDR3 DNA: TGTGCCAGCTCACCACCATCGAAAGCTACCGGGACGTCGCCCTACGAGCAGTACTTC.

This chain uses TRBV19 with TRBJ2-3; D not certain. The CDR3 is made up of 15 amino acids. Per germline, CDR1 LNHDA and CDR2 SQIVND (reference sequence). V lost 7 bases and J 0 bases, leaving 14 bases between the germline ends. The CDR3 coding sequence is TGTGCCAGTAACGGAGCGCCTTATAGCACAGATACGCAGTATTTT. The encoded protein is CASNGAPYSTDTQYF.

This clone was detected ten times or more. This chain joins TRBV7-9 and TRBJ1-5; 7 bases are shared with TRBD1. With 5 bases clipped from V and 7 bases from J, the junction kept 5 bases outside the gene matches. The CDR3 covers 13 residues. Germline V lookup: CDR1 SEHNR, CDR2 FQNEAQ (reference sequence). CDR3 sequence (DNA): TGTGCCAGCAGCCCTCAGGGGGACCAGCCCCAGCATTTT. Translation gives CASSPQGDQPQHF.

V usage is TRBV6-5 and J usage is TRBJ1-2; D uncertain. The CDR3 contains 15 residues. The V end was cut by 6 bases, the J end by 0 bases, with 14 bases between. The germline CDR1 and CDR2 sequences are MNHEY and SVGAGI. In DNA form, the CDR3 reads TGTGCCAGCAGCCTACAAGCAAGGGCTAACTATGGCTACACCTTC. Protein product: CASSLQARANYGYTF.

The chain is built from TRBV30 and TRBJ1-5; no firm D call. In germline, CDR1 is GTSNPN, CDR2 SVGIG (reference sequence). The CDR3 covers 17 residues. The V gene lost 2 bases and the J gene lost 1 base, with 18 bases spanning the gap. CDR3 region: CAWSPQPQPGSNQPQHF. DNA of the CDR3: TGTGCCTGGAGTCCCCAACCCCAACCGGGGAGCAATCAGCCCCAGCATTTT.

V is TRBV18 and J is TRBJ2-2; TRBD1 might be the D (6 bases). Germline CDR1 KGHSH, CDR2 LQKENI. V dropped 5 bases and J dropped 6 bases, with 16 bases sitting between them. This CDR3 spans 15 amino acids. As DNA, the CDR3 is TGTGCCAGCTCAGGCGGACAGAGTACACCCGGGGAGCTGTTTTTT. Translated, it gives CASSGGQSTPGELFF.

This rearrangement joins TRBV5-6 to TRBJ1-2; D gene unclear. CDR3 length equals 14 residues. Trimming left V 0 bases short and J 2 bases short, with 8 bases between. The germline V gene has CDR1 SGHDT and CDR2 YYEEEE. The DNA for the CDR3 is TGTGCCAGCAGCTTGGGGGTCAGAAACTATGGCTACACCTTC. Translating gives CASSLGVRNYGYTF.

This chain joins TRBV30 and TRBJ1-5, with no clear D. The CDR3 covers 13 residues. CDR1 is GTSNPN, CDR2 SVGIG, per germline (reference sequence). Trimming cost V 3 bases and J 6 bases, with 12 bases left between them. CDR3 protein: CAWRLGLGQPQHF. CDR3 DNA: TGTGCCTGGAGGTTAGGGTTGGGTCAGCCCCAGCATTTT. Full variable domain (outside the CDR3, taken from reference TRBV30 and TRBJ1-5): SQTIHQWPATLVQPVGSPLSLECTVEGTSNPNLYWYRQAAGRGLQLLFYSVGIGQISSEVPQNLSASRPQDRQFILSSKKLLLSDSGFYLCAWRLGLGQPQHFGDGTRLSIL.

The DNA of the CDR3 is TGTGCCTGGAGTGTACTAGGGAGAGGGAATGGCTACACCTTC. This gives the protein CAWSVLGRGNGYTF. The chain uses TRBV30 and TRBJ1-2; no reliable D call. V gave up 0 bases and J gave up 6 bases, with 14 bases separating them. Germline CDR1 GTSNPN, CDR2 SVGIG (reference sequence). The CDR3 has 14 amino acids.

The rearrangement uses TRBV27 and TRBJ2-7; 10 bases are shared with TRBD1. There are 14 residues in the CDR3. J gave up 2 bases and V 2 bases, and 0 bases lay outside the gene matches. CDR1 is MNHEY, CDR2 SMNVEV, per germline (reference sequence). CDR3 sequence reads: CASSLDRGPYEQYF. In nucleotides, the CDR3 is TGTGCCAGCAGTTTAGACAGGGGGCCCTACGAGCAGTACTTC.

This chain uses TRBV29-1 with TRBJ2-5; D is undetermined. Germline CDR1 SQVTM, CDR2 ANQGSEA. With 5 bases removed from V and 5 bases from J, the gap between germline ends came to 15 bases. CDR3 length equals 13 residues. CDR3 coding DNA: TGCAGCGTTTCGGACGGCATGTGGGAGACCCAGTACTTC. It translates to CSVSDGMWETQYF.

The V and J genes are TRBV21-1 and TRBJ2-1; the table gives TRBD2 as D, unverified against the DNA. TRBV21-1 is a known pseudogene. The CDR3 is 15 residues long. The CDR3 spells CASSPGLAGENEQFF. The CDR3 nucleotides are TGTGCCAGCAGTCCCGGACTAGCGGGAGAAAATGAGCAGTTCTTC.

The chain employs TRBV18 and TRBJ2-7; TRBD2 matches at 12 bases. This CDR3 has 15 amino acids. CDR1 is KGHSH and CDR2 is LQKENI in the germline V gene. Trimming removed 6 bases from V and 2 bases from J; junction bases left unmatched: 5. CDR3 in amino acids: CASSVLAGGPYEQYF. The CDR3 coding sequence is TGTGCCAGCTCCGTACTAGCGGGAGGCCCCTACGAGCAGTACTTC.